These 32 T cell receptor beta chains came from one sample sequenced in a study of T cell responses to AZD1222 COVID-19 vaccine (dated by TCRdb to 2020 to 2023). Read against the paper, the sample's time point label means: baseline before first vaccination. Libraries were made using the immunoSEQ multiplex PCR assay. Entries here come from immuneACCESS through TCRdb and include only in-frame sequences with V and J called. Some clones fail to appear in such tables; in the studies checked, an unresolved V gene covers under half of the shortfall, and the cause of the remainder is unknown. The table for this sample lists some 120,000 clones; approximately 90% of them were counted only once. The leading ten clones occupy roughly 7.8% of the sample. The material sequenced was peripheral blood, taken on day 0 of AZD1222 vaccination. The source is an adult in good health.

This chain joins TRBV7-9 and TRBJ2-7; 7 bases are a match to TRBD2. The germline V gene has CDR1 SEHNR and CDR2 FQNEAQ (reference sequence). V was clipped by 2 bases and J by 5 bases; unmatched bases: 9. The CDR3 contains 15 residues. CDR3 protein: CASSLKKRDVHEQYF. CDR3 in DNA: TGTGCCAGCAGCTTAAAAAAGCGGGACGTCCACGAGCAGTACTTC.

J is TRBJ1-2 and V is TRBV5-1, with TRBD1 as a possible D gene (5 bases). V was cut by 2 bases and J by 8 bases, with 16 bases left in between. The germline V gene encodes CDR1 SGHRS and CDR2 YFSETQ. The CDR3 covers 14 residues. The CDR3 DNA sequence: TGCGCCAGCAGCTTAACTCAGGGAGTTGGCGGCTACACCTTC. Translated: CASSLTQGVGGYTF.

This clone came up once. For the CDR3, the DNA is TGTGCCAGCAGCCCTGCGAGGGGGAGGGAAAAACTGTTTTTT. Translated: CASSPARGREKLFF. The J gene is TRBJ1-4, the V gene TRBV3-1 (or the pseudogene TRBV3-2), with a tentative D call TRBD1 (6 bases). V was shortened by 4 bases and J by 8 bases, with 14 bases between the two germline ends. The CDR3 contains 14 residues. Per germline, CDR1 LGHDT and CDR2 YNNKEL (reference sequence).

The CDR3 coding sequence is TGTGCCAGCAGCTTGGCGGGGCCGGGGGAAGAAAAACTGTTTTTT. Its protein is CASSLAGPGEEKLFF. This chain connects TRBV5-4 to TRBJ1-4; weak D call: TRBD1 (5 bases). Germline assignment: CDR1 SGHNT and CDR2 YYREEE (reference sequence). The CDR3 covers 15 residues. V lost 0 bases and J 8 bases, leaving 14 bases between the germline ends.

The rearrangement uses TRBV3-1 (or the pseudogene TRBV3-2) and TRBJ2-2, with D possibly TRBD2 on 7 matching bases. Trimming removed 1 base from V and 5 bases from J, with 20 bases in between. Germline CDR1 and CDR2: LGHDT and YNNKEL (reference sequence). This CDR3 is built from 18 residues. As DNA, the CDR3 is TGTGCCAGCAGCCAAGTTATCCCGGGGGGCGCAAATACCGGGGAGCTGTTTTTT. This gives the protein CASSQVIPGGANTGELFF.

The chain joins TRBV11-2 to TRBJ2-1; possibly TRBD1 or TRBD2 for D (5 bases each). CDR1 and CDR2 from the germline V gene are SGHAT and FQNNGV. V was shortened by 1 base and J by 10 bases, with 11 bases between the two germline ends. The CDR3 is 13 residues long. CDR3 sequence reads: CASSLVREREQFF. For the CDR3, the DNA is TGTGCCAGCAGCTTAGTCAGGGAGCGGGAGCAGTTCTTC.

The V and J genes are TRBV28 and TRBJ2-7, with 8 bases matching TRBD2. CDR3 size: 15 residues. V lost 1 base to trimming and J lost 2 bases; unmatched junction nucleotides: 4. CDR1 and CDR2 from the germline V gene are MDHEN and SYDVKM. The CDR3 DNA sequence: TGTGCCAGCAGTTTATCCTCGGGAGGGCCCTACGAGCAGTACTTC. Translation: CASSLSSGGPYEQYF.

The V and J genes are TRBV6-8 and TRBJ2-7, with TRBD1 matching 10 bases. Germline V CDR1 and CDR2: MNHGY, SAAAGT. CDR3 length: 16 amino acids. V lost 0 bases and J lost 2; bases outside the gene matches: 4. The CDR3 reads CASSYSRGTGAYEQYF. CDR3 nucleotide sequence: TGTGCCAGCAGTTACTCGAGGGGGACAGGGGCCTACGAGCAGTACTTC.

The chain links TRBV28 to TRBJ1-5; TRBD1 might be the D (5 bases). Trimming took off 8 bases at V and 1 base at J, with 9 bases between the two ends. Germline lookup yields CDR1 MDHEN and CDR2 SYDVKM. The CDR3 is 13 amino acids. The CDR3 loop reads CASGRGSNQPQHF. The CDR3 DNA reads TGTGCCAGCGGCCGGGGGAGCAATCAGCCCCAGCATTTT.

The chain couples TRBV2 to TRBJ1-2, with 9 bases aligning to TRBD1. Germline values: CDR1 SNHLY, CDR2 FYNNEI. V was clipped by 6 bases and J by 4 bases; unmatched bases: 6. This CDR3 is built from 14 residues. The CDR3 here is CASRGTGFRYGYTF. In DNA, the CDR3 is TGTGCCAGCAGGGGGACAGGGTTCCGCTATGGCTACACCTTC.

The chain couples TRBV7-2 to TRBJ2-1; D is ambiguous. CDR1 is SGHTA, CDR2 FQGNSA, per germline. The length of the CDR3 is 18 residues. Trimming stripped 0 bases from V and 7 bases from J, with 22 bases between. DNA of the CDR3: TGTGCCAGCAGCTTAGCGAGCCCTCCGGACCCCGGAACGAATGAGCAGTTCTTC. This sequence encodes CASSLASPPDPGTNEQFF. Looking up the rest from reference TRBV7-2 and TRBJ2-1 gives the full variable domain: GAGVSQSPSNKVTEKGKDVELRCDPISGHTALYWYRQSLGQGLEFLIYFQGNSAPDKSGLPSDRFSAERTGGSVSTLTIQRTQQEDSAVYLCASSLASPPDPGTNEQFFGPGTRLTVL.

The J gene is TRBJ2-7, the V gene TRBV6-2 or TRBV6-3, with 8 nucleotides matching TRBD2. Trimming took 2 bases from V and 7 from J; bases not matched to a gene: 7. The CDR3 length is 14 residues. From germline, CDR1 is MNHEY and CDR2 SVGEGT. In DNA, the CDR3 is TGTGCCAGCAGTTACGTGCGGGAGGCAGAAGAGCAGTACTTC. Translation: CASSYVREAEEQYF.

The chain has TRBV10-1 and TRBJ2-2, with 8 bases that match TRBD1. V was clipped by 5 bases and J by 6 bases; unmatched bases: 2. Germline CDR1 is WNHNN and CDR2 is SYGVQD (reference sequence). CDR3 size: 13 residues. CDR3 sequence reads: CASSTTGAGELFF. The CDR3 nucleotides are TGCGCCAGCAGTACGACAGGGGCCGGGGAGCTGTTTTTT.

This chain links TRBV6-5 with TRBJ2-1, with D possibly being TRBD1 or TRBD2 (5 bases each). CDR3 length: 15 residues. In germline, CDR1 is MNHEY, CDR2 SVGAGI. V lost 6 bases to trimming and J lost 9 bases, with 21 bases between them. CDR3 in DNA: TGTGCCAGCAGGCGCTCGATGGTATTTGGGGGTGAGCAGTTCTTC. Translating it yields CASRRSMVFGGEQFF.

This clone was observed a handful of times. The chain uses TRBV28 and TRBJ2-3; TRBD1 matches 9 bases. Germline CDR1 reads MDHEN; CDR2 reads SYDVKM. The CDR3 is 16 amino acids. The ends lost 5 bases at V and 3 bases at J; junction bases unmatched: 9. The CDR3 spells CASSTQQGAGTDTQYF. The CDR3 bases are TGTGCCAGCAGTACCCAACAGGGGGCTGGGACAGATACGCAGTATTTT. The full variable domain, in which reference TRBV28 and TRBJ2-3 provide the parts outside the CDR3, is DVKVTQSSRYLVKRTGEKVFLECVQDMDHENMFWYRQDPGLGLRLIYFSYDVKMKEKGDIPEGYSVSREKKERFSLILESASTNQTSMYLCASSTQQGAGTDTQYFGPGTRLTVL.

This clone was detected once. The V gene is TRBV3-1 (or the pseudogene TRBV3-2), the J gene TRBJ2-1; either TRBD1 or TRBD2 may supply D (6 bases each). CDR1 and CDR2 (germline): LGHDT, YNNKEL (reference sequence). V was trimmed by 0 bases and J by 4 bases, leaving 16 bases between them. The CDR3 has 17 amino acids. This CDR3 reads CASSQENSGGAYNEQFF. For the CDR3, the DNA is TGTGCCAGCAGCCAAGAAAACTCCGGGGGCGCGTACAATGAGCAGTTCTTC.

This rearrangement joins TRBV7-9 to TRBJ2-5; D not certain. Germline-derived CDR1 and CDR2 are SEHNR and FQNEAQ (reference sequence). The V end was cut by 5 bases, the J end by 1 base, with 8 bases between. This CDR3 spans 13 amino acids. The CDR3 nucleotides read TGTGCCAGCAGCCCTCCGGCCCAAGAGACCCAGTACTTC. Translation gives CASSPPAQETQYF.

The chain joins TRBV7-2 to TRBJ2-3; TRBD2 might be the D (5 bases). The CDR3 is 15 amino acids. Trimming stripped 1 base from V and 6 bases from J, with 14 bases between. Germline V gene sequence: CDR1 SGHTA, CDR2 FQGNSA. CDR3 region: CASSLGRPGRDTQYF. The CDR3 DNA reads as TGTGCCAGCAGCTTAGGGAGGCCGGGCCGGGATACGCAGTATTTT.

Comments on this clone: The same CDR3 also results from other DNA sequences found in this sample. The chain uses TRBV18 and TRBJ1-3, with TRBD1 matching over 7 bases. CDR1 is KGHSH and CDR2 is LQKENI in the germline V gene. V shed 3 bases and J 2 bases; nucleotides not matched to a gene: 1. The CDR3 sequence is 14 residues long. CDR3 DNA sequence: TGTGCCAGCTCACCCGGGACAGCTGGAAACACCATATATTTT. Protein sequence: CASSPGTAGNTIYF. Full variable domain (outside the CDR3, taken from reference TRBV18 and TRBJ1-3): NAGVMQNPRHLVRRRGQEARLRCSPMKGHSHVYWYRQLPEEGLKFMVYLQKENIIDESGMPKERFSAEFPKEGPSILRIQQVVRGDSAAYFCASSPGTAGNTIYFGEGSWLTVV.

V usage is TRBV6-6 and J usage is TRBJ2-7, with TRBD2 matching over 15 bases. The CDR3 length is 16 residues. Germline values: CDR1 MNHNY, CDR2 SVGAGI (reference sequence). V shed 4 bases and J 6 bases; nucleotides not matched to a gene: 7. The DNA of the CDR3 is TGTGCCAGCAGTTCACGTGGACTAGCGGGAGGGTCCGAGCAGTACTTC. The encoded protein is CASSSRGLAGGSEQYF.

V is TRBV29-1 and J is TRBJ2-3; D call uncertain. Trimming removed 6 bases from V and 6 bases from J, with 7 bases in between. Germline CDR1 is SQVTM and CDR2 is ANQGSEA. The CDR3 is 10 residues long. CDR3 residues: CSVTRDTQYF. The CDR3 nucleotides are TGCAGCGTGACGAGGGATACGCAGTATTTT.

In its sample, this clone was seen a few times. This chain uses TRBV10-1 with TRBJ1-5; weak D call: TRBD1 (5 bases). Trimming took 0 bases from V and 6 from J, leaving 9 bases between them. Per the germline V gene, CDR1 is WNHNN and CDR2 is SYGVQD (reference sequence). The CDR3 covers 14 residues. CDR3 sequence reads: CASSESGDAQPQHF. The CDR3 bases are TGCGCCAGCAGTGAGTCAGGGGACGCTCAGCCCCAGCATTTT.

V and J are TRBV5-1 and TRBJ2-1, with no clear D. The CDR3 loop spans 17 amino acids. V lost 0 bases, J lost 5 bases, and 18 bases lay in between. Germline values: CDR1 SGHRS, CDR2 YFSETQ. CDR3: CASSLEGVTGPDNEQFF. CDR3 coding DNA: TGCGCCAGCAGCTTGGAAGGTGTAACGGGCCCGGACAATGAGCAGTTCTTC.

V usage is TRBV19 and J usage is TRBJ2-2; possibly TRBD1 for D (5 bases). The CDR3 covers 16 residues. The germline V gene has CDR1 LNHDA and CDR2 SQIVND (reference sequence). V lost 5 bases to trimming and J lost 4 bases, with 17 bases between them. The CDR3 DNA sequence: TGTGCCAGTAGTCCCGCCTCAGGGTTCAGCACCGGGGAGCTGTTTTTT. Protein: CASSPASGFSTGELFF.

The chain employs TRBV28 and TRBJ1-2; D is undetermined. Trimming shortened V by 7 bases and J by 4 bases, and 22 bases separated the two germline ends. Germline CDR1 and CDR2: MDHEN and SYDVKM. This CDR3 contains 16 residues. CDR3 loop: CASTTQGRSNGYGYTF. The CDR3 DNA sequence: TGTGCCAGCACCACACAAGGCAGGTCGAATGGCTATGGCTACACCTTC.

The genes are TRBV19 and TRBJ1-5; tentatively, D is TRBD1 (6 bases). With 2 bases removed from V and 4 bases from J, the gap between germline ends came to 18 bases. The CDR3 runs 17 residues. Germline V gene data show CDR1 as LNHDA and CDR2 as SQIVND (reference sequence). DNA of the CDR3: TGTGCCAGTAGTATATCACAGGGCCTCGGGGGGAATCAGCCCCAGCATTTT. Its translation: CASSISQGLGGNQPQHF.

The chain has TRBV19 and TRBJ1-5; 8 nucleotides align to TRBD1. The CDR3 length is 13 residues. Germline V gene lookup returns CDR1 LNHDA and CDR2 SQIVND (reference sequence). The trim removed 6 bases at V and 7 bases at J, leaving 5 bases unmatched. The CDR3 DNA sequence: TGTGCCAGTAGGACAGGGGAGGGACAGCCCCAGCATTTT. Translating it yields CASRTGEGQPQHF. The full variable domain, rest sourced from reference TRBV19 and TRBJ1-5, is DGGITQSPKYLFRKEGQNVTLSCEQNLNHDAMYWYRQDPGQGLRLIYYSQIVNDFQKGDIAEGYSVSREKKESFPLTVTSAQKNPTAFYLCASRTGEGQPQHFGDGTRLSIL.

J is TRBJ2-2 and V is TRBV13; D unresolved. The germline V and J ends were trimmed by 1 base and 0 bases, with 9 bases remaining between them. Germline lookup yields CDR1 PRHDT and CDR2 FYEKMQ (reference sequence). The CDR3 is 16 amino acids. The CDR3 loop reads CASSLENSPNTGELFF. The CDR3 bases are TGTGCCAGCAGCTTAGAAAACAGTCCGAACACCGGGGAGCTGTTTTTT.

J is TRBJ2-3 and V is TRBV3-1 (or the pseudogene TRBV3-2); 9 nucleotides match TRBD2. Germline V gives CDR1 LGHDT, CDR2 YNNKEL (reference sequence). V lost 1 base and J lost 5; bases outside the gene matches: 4. The CDR3 extends over 15 amino acids. The CDR3 sequence is CASSQGSGRQDTQYF. CDR3 sequence (DNA): TGTGCCAGCAGCCAAGGAAGCGGGAGGCAAGATACGCAGTATTTT.

This chain connects TRBV5-1 to TRBJ2-7, with TRBD1 identical over 8 bases. Germline CDR1 SGHRS, CDR2 YFSETQ. This CDR3 has 15 amino acids. Unmatched junction bases numbered 8, after V lost 4 bases and J lost 2 bases. The CDR3 region is CASSPRAGGAYEQYF. CDR3 sequence (DNA): TGCGCCAGCAGCCCCCGGGCAGGGGGCGCCTACGAGCAGTACTTC.

This chain joins TRBV6-5 and TRBJ1-6; D is unclear. The CDR3 consists of 14 residues. Germline V gene data show CDR1 as MNHEY and CDR2 as SVGAGI. The V end lost 2 bases, the J end lost 7 bases, and 9 bases lay between the germline ends. The CDR3 reads CASSYNIPNSPLHF. CDR3 nucleotide sequence: TGTGCCAGCAGTTACAACATACCCAATTCACCCCTCCACTTT.

The DNA of the CDR3 is TGTGCCAGCAGCTTAAGGGAAACCCCGGTCATTCAGTACTTC. Translating it yields CASSLRETPVIQYF. The chain employs TRBV7-8 and TRBJ2-4; D is ambiguous. V was pared by 2 bases and J by 9 bases, with 14 bases between. The V gene's germline CDR1 is SGHVS and CDR2 FQNEAQ. CDR3 length: 14 amino acids.